Listed here are 25 T cell receptor beta chains from one sample, sequenced in a study of identical twins. One entry per CDR3 protein results from TCRdb running MiXCR on the 5' RACE reads. Here the sample spans some 570,000 distinct CDR3 sequences, about a fifth being singletons. The sample was also reused in another study, on yellow fever vaccine responses in identical twins.

Sequenced material: CD4+ T cells sorted from blood. These receptors were obtained from a woman younger than 35 in good health.

In its sample, this clonotype was seen a few times. The chain joins TRBV6-1 to TRBJ2-4; D tentatively fits TRBD1 or TRBD2 (5 bases each). CDR1 MNHNS and CDR2 SASEGT come from the germline V gene. Trimming left V 6 bases short and J 1 base short, with 13 bases between. This CDR3 spans 15 amino acids. The CDR3 nucleotides are TGTGCCAGCAGATCGGGGCCGGTGGCCAAAAACATTCAGTACTTC. It codes for CASRSGPVAKNIQYF.

This clonotype was recorded many times. DNA for the CDR3: TGCGCCAGCAGCCTGACCCTGGGGGAGACCCAGTACTTC. This translates into CASSLTLGETQYF. V gene TRBV4-1 combines with J gene TRBJ2-5; D is ambiguous. This CDR3 has 13 residues. CDR1 is MGHRA and CDR2 is YSYEKL in the germline V gene. Trimming took 4 bases from V and 5 from J, leaving 11 bases between them.

The V call is TRBV19, the J call TRBJ2-1, with TRBD2 matching 7 bases. This CDR3 region has 16 residues. Germline CDR1 is LNHDA and CDR2 is SQIVND (reference sequence). The V and J ends lost 3 bases and 9 bases, in that order; junction bases with no gene match: 14. CDR3 sequence: CASSISGTIISGEQFF. In DNA form, the CDR3 reads TGTGCCAGTAGTATCTCCGGGACTATTATTTCTGGTGAGCAGTTCTTC.

This clonotype was observed a few times. The rearrangement links TRBV11-2 to TRBJ2-1; 10 nucleotides match TRBD1. There are 19 residues in the CDR3. The germline V gene encodes CDR1 SGHAT and CDR2 FQNNGV. Losses at the gene ends were 2 bases for V and 2 bases for J; bases not matched to a gene: 12. CDR3 amino acids: CASSLTSTTGTGAYNEQFF. CDR3 in DNA: TGTGCCAGCAGCTTAACATCCACCACCGGGACAGGGGCCTACAATGAGCAGTTCTTC.

The chain uses TRBV29-1 and TRBJ1-1, with D unresolved. The germline V gene has CDR1 SQVTM and CDR2 ANQGSEA. Trimming took off 1 base at V and 6 bases at J, with 12 bases between the two ends. There are 13 residues in the CDR3. CDR3 bases: TGCAGCGTTGAAGGTTCCTCAATCTCTGAAGCTTTCTTT. This translates into CSVEGSSISEAFF.

This chain connects TRBV6-4 to TRBJ2-2, with a weak D call TRBD2 (5 bases). This CDR3 comprises 16 residues. Trimming removed 6 bases from V and 0 bases from J, with 14 bases in between. Germline loops: CDR1 MRHNA, CDR2 SNTAGT. The chain's CDR3 is CASSPTAGSNTGELFF. Here the CDR3 DNA reads TGTGCCAGCAGCCCGACGGCGGGCTCGAACACCGGGGAGCTGTTTTTT.

The chain combines TRBV20-1 with TRBJ2-3, with D perhaps TRBD2 (5 bases). V lost 0 bases and J lost 2, with 18 bases in between. In germline, CDR1 is DFQATT, CDR2 SNEGSKA (reference sequence). The CDR3 is 17 residues long. CDR3 residues: CSARDYLSGLNTDTQYF. The CDR3 region has the DNA TGCAGTGCTAGAGATTATTTGAGCGGACTTAACACAGATACGCAGTATTTT.

This chain uses TRBV10-3 with TRBJ2-2; D not certain. Germline V CDR1 and CDR2: ENHRY, SYGVKD. CDR3 length: 14 residues. V was cut by 4 bases and J by 4 bases, with 10 bases left in between. CDR3: CAISALGPTGELFF. The DNA for the CDR3 is TGTGCCATCAGTGCGCTAGGGCCCACCGGGGAGCTGTTTTTT.

This clonotype was seen a few times. The V call is TRBV29-1, the J call TRBJ2-2, with 10 bases lining up with TRBD1. The germline V gene has CDR1 SQVTM and CDR2 ANQGSEA. This CDR3 spans 18 amino acids. V lost 7 bases, J lost 2 bases, and 16 bases stayed unmatched. The CDR3 loop is CSARPGTGVSKNTGELFF. For the CDR3, the DNA is TGCAGCGCCAGGCCCGGGACAGGGGTCTCCAAAAACACCGGGGAGCTGTTTTTT.

V gene TRBV10-1 combines with J gene TRBJ2-1; D is possibly TRBD2 (6 bases). Per germline, CDR1 WNHNN and CDR2 SYGVQD (reference sequence). V was cut by 4 bases and J by 0 bases, with 16 bases left in between. CDR3 size: 17 residues. The chain's CDR3 is CASSGGSGQSSYNEQFF. As DNA, the CDR3 is TGCGCCAGCAGTGGAGGCAGCGGGCAGAGCTCCTACAATGAGCAGTTCTTC.

The rearrangement joins TRBV6-1 to TRBJ2-1; tentatively, D is TRBD1 or TRBD2 (5 bases each). CDR3 size: 16 residues. Between the trimmed V and J ends, which lost 4 bases and 4 bases, there was a span of 17 bases. Germline-derived CDR1 and CDR2 are MNHNS and SASEGT. CDR3 sequence (DNA): TGTGCCAGCAGTGCGGGGCTCCATAAATCTTACAATGAGCAGTTCTTC. This gives the protein CASSAGLHKSYNEQFF.

The chain has TRBV5-5 and TRBJ2-2; 8 bases agree with TRBD1. The CDR3 sequence is 18 residues long. V was clipped by 5 bases and J by 0 bases; unmatched bases: 12. CDR1 and CDR2 from the germline V gene are SGHKS and YYEKEE (reference sequence). The CDR3 region has the DNA TGTGCCAGCAGTTTTGCTGCCCCGGGACAGGCGAACACCGGGGAGCTGTTTTTT. Protein product: CASSFAAPGQANTGELFF.

This clonotype was found a few times. The chain couples TRBV12-3 or TRBV12-4 to TRBJ2-1; 9 positions match TRBD2. CDR3 size: 15 residues. V was clipped by 5 bases and J by 5 bases; unmatched bases: 7. The chain's CDR3 is CASSQGTSRNNEQFF. CDR3 in DNA: TGTGCCAGCAGTCAAGGGACTAGCCGGAACAATGAGCAGTTCTTC.

This chain connects TRBV11-3 to TRBJ2-5; 7 bases are a match to TRBD2. The J segment lost 1 base and the V segment lost 0 bases, leaving 2 bases of the junction unmatched. Germline assignment: CDR1 SGHNT and CDR2 YENEEA. The CDR3 loop spans 15 amino acids. CDR3 nucleotide sequence: TGTGCCAGCAGCTTAGACCCTAGCGGCCAAGAGACCCAGTACTTC. The encoded protein is CASSLDPSGQETQYF.

This clonotype was counted only a few times. The chain links TRBV5-1 to TRBJ2-1, with TRBD2 identical over 13 bases. CDR3 length: 16 amino acids. V trimming: 4 bases; J trimming: 6 bases; junction bases outside the gene matches: 7. The germline V gene has CDR1 SGHRS and CDR2 YFSETQ. The CDR3 DNA reads TGCGCCAGCAGCAGCCCACTAGCGGGGGGGCTCAATGAGCAGTTCTTC. It codes for CASSSPLAGGLNEQFF.

This clonotype turned up a few times. This chain connects TRBV20-1 to TRBJ1-1; TRBD1 aligns across 10 bases. This CDR3 has 13 residues. Losses at the gene ends were 7 bases for V and 5 bases for J; bases not matched to a gene: 7. CDR1 is DFQATT, CDR2 SNEGSKA, per germline (reference sequence). Here the CDR3 reads CSVPGQGRTEAFF. The CDR3 DNA sequence: TGCAGTGTCCCGGGACAGGGGAGGACTGAAGCTTTCTTT.

V gene TRBV12-3 or TRBV12-4 combines with J gene TRBJ2-2, with a tentative D call TRBD1 (6 bases). The CDR3 is 14 residues long. The ends were cut back, 6 bases at V and 2 bases at J, with 10 bases in the middle. In DNA form, the CDR3 reads TGTGCCAGCAGGGCAGGGGTCAACACCGGGGAGCTGTTTTTT. Amino acid sequence: CASRAGVNTGELFF.

The rearrangement uses TRBV6-5 and TRBJ2-7; D unresolved. Per germline, CDR1 MNHEY and CDR2 SVGAGI. CDR3 length: 16 amino acids. Deletions cut 0 bases from V and 0 bases from J, with 12 bases between. CDR3 DNA sequence: TGTGCCAGCAGTTACTCAGGTGTCCGTAGCTCCTACGAGCAGTACTTC. Translation: CASSYSGVRSSYEQYF.

This clonotype was seen more than once but under ten times. The chain combines TRBV3-1 with TRBJ2-7; TRBD2 matches at 11 bases. Germline trimming cut 1 base from V and 5 bases from J; bases unmatched to any gene: 10. Germline CDR1 reads LGHDT; CDR2 reads YNNKEL (reference sequence). The CDR3 totals 17 residues. The CDR3: CASSQAGPLAGVHEQYF. CDR3 sequence (DNA): TGTGCCAGCAGCCAAGCGGGCCCACTAGCGGGAGTGCACGAGCAGTACTTC.

The genes are TRBV11-2 and TRBJ2-3, with D uncertain. Germline V lookup: CDR1 SGHAT, CDR2 FQNNGV. V shed 5 bases and J shed 4 bases, with 13 bases lying between them. This CDR3 has 14 residues. This CDR3 reads CASSPMGRADTQYF. In DNA, the CDR3 is TGTGCCAGCAGCCCCATGGGAAGGGCAGATACGCAGTATTTT.

About this clonotype itself: A much bigger clone sits one base away, suggesting this may be a read error. The V call is TRBV12-3 or TRBV12-4, the J call TRBJ2-1; D ambiguous. The CDR3 is made up of 12 amino acids. Here the CDR3 reads CASSLSGDEHFF. Written as DNA, the CDR3 is TGTGCCAGCAGTTTAAGTGGGGATGAGCACTTCTTC.

A word on this clonotype: The junction differs from germline at one of its ends, possibly a read error. The chain is built from TRBV24-1 and TRBJ2-3; TRBD2 matches at 7 bases. The CDR3 length is 13 residues. Per the germline V gene, CDR1 is KGHDR and CDR2 is SFDVKD. CDR3 protein: CATSDAGVFPLNF. The CDR3 bases are TGTGCCACCAGTGATGCGGGAGTATTCCCCCTCAATTTT.

This clonotype was picked up a small number of times. This chain joins TRBV10-3 and TRBJ1-2, with TRBD1 matching 8 bases. Germline loops: CDR1 ENHRY, CDR2 SYGVKD. The trim removed 6 bases at V and 5 bases at J, leaving 8 bases unmatched. CDR3 length equals 14 residues. The CDR3 sequence is CAIRGQGGEYGYTF. In DNA form, the CDR3 reads TGTGCCATCAGAGGACAGGGAGGAGAGTATGGCTACACCTTC.

Of note for this clonotype: A much larger clone lies a single base off, so this may be a read error. This sequence joins TRBV3-1 and TRBJ1-5; no reliable D call. The CDR3 has 13 residues. The germline V gene encodes CDR1 LGHDT and CDR2 YNNKEL (reference sequence). CDR3 sequence (DNA): TGTGCCAGCAACCAAGGTGGCAATCAGCCCCAGCATTTT. Its protein is CASNQGGNQPQHF.

This clonotype was detected only a few times. This rearrangement joins TRBV24-1 to TRBJ2-1; D not certain. The CDR3 consists of 13 residues. Germline V CDR1 and CDR2: KGHDR, SFDVKD. With 0 bases removed from V and 8 bases from J, the gap between germline ends came to 7 bases. The CDR3 DNA sequence: TGTGCCACCAGTGATTTGGGCTGGGATGAGCAGTTCTTC. Encoded protein: CATSDLGWDEQFF.